Listed below are T cell receptor beta chains from one sample, sequenced in a study of blood T cell repertoires in COVID-19. The data were produced by immunoSEQ multiplex PCR, yet TCRdb's version contains in-frame clones alone and is incomplete. Of about 270,000 clones listed, about 90% are singletons. Sequenced: peripheral blood. The receptors stem from a woman aged 25 to 39 with COVID-19, enrolled during active disease. Each CDR3 is given with its conserved first and last residue. Fields, in order: J gene, D gene, V gene, clone size, CDR3 DNA, CDR3 protein. The D gene is left open where the match is weak. Clone size is stated in some rows and not others, as once, few, many or a class when expanded.

j_call: TRBJ2-2; d_call: .; v_call: TRBV5-1; clone_size: few; cdr3_nt: TGCGCCAGCAGCTTGTTACAGTCTAGGGAGCTGTTTTTT; cdr3_aa: CASSLLQSRELFF
j_call: TRBJ1-4; d_call: TRBD1; v_call: TRBV28; clone_size: .; cdr3_nt: TGTGCCAGCAGTTTGATCGGGACAGGGGATGAAAAACTGTTTTTT; cdr3_aa: CASSLIGTGDEKLFF
j_call: TRBJ1-3; d_call: .; v_call: TRBV30; clone_size: medium-sized; cdr3_nt: TGTGCCTGGAGTCACGCACAGGGATACTCTGGAAACACCATATATTTT; cdr3_aa: CAWSHAQGYSGNTIYF
j_call: TRBJ1-5; d_call: TRBD1; v_call: TRBV6-5; clone_size: .; cdr3_nt: TGTGCCAGCAGAGGGACAGGGTTGGGCAATCAGCCCCAGCATTTT; cdr3_aa: CASRGTGLGNQPQHF
j_call: TRBJ1-1; d_call: TRBD1; v_call: TRBV6-6; clone_size: .; cdr3_nt: TGTGCCAGCAGTAGACAGGGTTCTGAAGCTTTCTTT; cdr3_aa: CASSRQGSEAFF
j_call: TRBJ2-1; d_call: .; v_call: TRBV11-2; clone_size: once; cdr3_nt: TGTGCCAGCAGCGTCGACAGAACAGTTAACAATGAGCAGTTCTTC; cdr3_aa: CASSVDRTVNNEQFF
j_call: TRBJ2-3; d_call: TRBD2; v_call: TRBV2; clone_size: few; cdr3_nt: TGTGCCAGCAGCGCCGGGGGGGCCTGGACAGATACGCAGTATTTT; cdr3_aa: CASSAGGAWTDTQYF
j_call: TRBJ2-4; d_call: TRBD2; v_call: TRBV4-2; clone_size: .; cdr3_nt: TGTGCCAGCAGCCAAGATCAGGGCGGGGGGGCCACCGGCAAAAACATTCAGTACTTC; cdr3_aa: CASSQDQGGGATGKNIQYF
j_call: TRBJ2-7; d_call: TRBD2; v_call: TRBV3-1/TRBV3-2; clone_size: .; cdr3_nt: TGTGCCAGCAGCCCCCGGGGACTAGCGGGCGAGCAGTACTTC; cdr3_aa: CASSPRGLAGEQYF
j_call: TRBJ2-3; d_call: .; v_call: TRBV20-1; clone_size: .; cdr3_nt: TGCAGTGCTAGTGACCTTGACAGTTTAAGTGCGGATACGCAGTATTTT; cdr3_aa: CSASDLDSLSADTQYF
j_call: TRBJ1-2; d_call: TRBD1; v_call: TRBV5-1; clone_size: .; cdr3_nt: TGCGCCAGCAGTAGGGACAGCCTCTATGGCTACACCTTC; cdr3_aa: CASSRDSLYGYTF
j_call: TRBJ2-1; d_call: TRBD2; v_call: TRBV27; clone_size: .; cdr3_nt: TGTGCCAGCAGTTTATCATCCCGGGGGGGCCGGAATGAGCAGTTCTTC; cdr3_aa: CASSLSSRGGRNEQFF
j_call: TRBJ1-4; d_call: .; v_call: TRBV10-2; clone_size: .; cdr3_nt: TGCGCCAGCAGGCCAGGCAGGACTAATGAAAAACTGTTTTTT; cdr3_aa: CASRPGRTNEKLFF
j_call: TRBJ1-4; d_call: .; v_call: TRBV7-9; clone_size: .; cdr3_nt: TGTGCCAGCAGCCTAGGGACATCTGCAACTAATGAAAAACTGTTTTTT; cdr3_aa: CASSLGTSATNEKLFF
j_call: TRBJ2-2; d_call: .; v_call: TRBV3-1/TRBV3-2; clone_size: .; cdr3_nt: TGTGCCAGCAGCCCGAGGGCGCTCTTCTCTAGGTTAACCGGGGAGCTGTTTTTT; cdr3_aa: CASSPRALFSRLTGELFF
j_call: TRBJ1-3; d_call: .; v_call: TRBV14; clone_size: .; cdr3_nt: TGTGCCAGCAGCCAAGCTGGAGATGGGAACACCATATATTTT; cdr3_aa: CASSQAGDGNTIYF
j_call: TRBJ1-6; d_call: .; v_call: TRBV11-2; clone_size: .; cdr3_nt: TGTGCCAGCAGCTTAGACGTCGACAGTGAAAGTTCACCCCTCCACTTT; cdr3_aa: CASSLDVDSESSPLHF
j_call: TRBJ2-1; d_call: TRBD2; v_call: TRBV5-1; clone_size: .; cdr3_nt: TGCGCCAGCAGCTCGGGACTAGCGGGGGGCGGTGAGCAGTTCTTC; cdr3_aa: CASSSGLAGGGEQFF
j_call: TRBJ2-1; d_call: TRBD2; v_call: TRBV27; clone_size: .; cdr3_nt: TGTGCCAGCAGTTTCCGCCGGGGACTAGCGGGGGGGCACTACAATGAGCAGTTCTTC; cdr3_aa: CASSFRRGLAGGHYNEQFF
j_call: TRBJ2-7; d_call: TRBD1; v_call: TRBV5-1; clone_size: .; cdr3_nt: TGCGCCAGCAGCTTGACCCCCCGAGCCGGGACAGGCGGACAGAGTTACGAGCAGTACTTC; cdr3_aa: CASSLTPRAGTGGQSYEQYF
j_call: TRBJ2-1; d_call: .; v_call: TRBV7-7; clone_size: .; cdr3_nt: TGTGCCAGCAGCTTAGCTCTAACAGGGAGAGATGAGCAGTTCTTC; cdr3_aa: CASSLALTGRDEQFF
j_call: TRBJ1-1; d_call: .; v_call: TRBV6-5; clone_size: .; cdr3_nt: TGTGCCAGCAGTTTGTACCAGGGGACCACTGAAGCTTTCTTT; cdr3_aa: CASSLYQGTTEAFF
j_call: TRBJ1-2; d_call: TRBD1; v_call: TRBV29-1; clone_size: .; cdr3_nt: TGCAGCGTTGATGGGGACAGGGAGGGGTATGGCTACACCTTC; cdr3_aa: CSVDGDREGYGYTF